This TCR beta chain was sequenced for a study of spatial heterogeneity in lung cancer. On the study more broadly: Compared with alpha-chain sequences, beta-chain sequences were consistently detected in greater numbers. Findings and caveats of the study: For expanded intratumoral alpha and beta TCRs, counts tracked tumor mutation counts.

Trimming took off 2 bases at V and 2 bases at J, with 21 bases between the two ends. Germline assignment: CDR1 SGHTA and CDR2 FQGNSA. The CDR3 runs 18 residues. Time point specified: sample taken at primary tumor resection. Samples were obtained from some 70 donors, all untreated early-stage non-small cell lung cancer patients. The authors sequenced whole RNA from tumor, nontumor lung or frozen PBMC without sorting. This clonotype is medium-sized (0.01 to 0.1%) in the sample. Its antigen is undetermined. All TCR cDNA molecules were individually tagged with a unique molecular identifier. One entry per CDR3 protein results from TCRdb running MiXCR on the 5' RACE reads. The table includes thousands of distinct CDR3 sequences, roughly 6% detected once.

This clonotype was obtained from a female donor with early-stage non-small cell lung cancer. Sample: lung tumor tissue, taken at surgery. The V call is TRBV7-2, the J call TRBJ1-1, with a tentative D call TRBD1 (5 bases). The CDR3 protein is CASSLKAAGQGFNTEAFF. The CDR3 bases are TGTGCCAGCAGCTTAAAGGCCGCAGGGCAAGGTTTTAACACTGAAGCTTTCTTT.